This T cell receptor (beta chain) was retrieved from a study of blood T cell repertoires in COVID-19. About the study: Donors in the United States, Italy and Spain gave samples during acute or convalescent COVID-19. T cells, B-cell-depleted T cells, or PBMCs supplied cDNA or gDNA.

Original processing notes: Reference gene primer amplification gave estimated nucleated cell counts. Generated by immunoSEQ multiplex PCR, the TCRdb table keeps only in-frame clones and is missing some. V and J calls and clone size are copied from that table; D and trimming were computed from the DNA. The sample includes some 52,000 clones, roughly 87% of them seen just once. CDR1 is SEHNR and CDR2 is FQNEAQ in the germline V gene (reference sequence). The CDR3 length is 15 residues. V shed 1 base, J shed 8 bases, and the junction held 4 bases outside the gene matches. This receptor was identified in a human donor in a cohort sampled during active COVID-19. The specimen sequenced was peripheral blood. The rearrangement links TRBV7-9 to TRBJ2-1; 11 nucleotides line up with TRBD2. The CDR3, as DNA: TGTGCCAGCAGCTTAGAACTAGCGGGAGTCGATGAGCAGTTCTTC. Its translation: CASSLELAGVDEQFF.